Listed below are T cell receptor beta chains from one sample, sequenced in a study of blood T cells in healthy people across ages. TCRdb itself ran the 5' RACE reads through MiXCR, one entry per CDR3 protein. The sample consists of around 2 million distinct CDR3 sequences, roughly two fifths of them appearing once. Sequencing was done on a sample of blood. Receptors were obtained from a human donor in good health. Both conserved end residues are part of each CDR3. Each record gives: CDR3 protein, J gene, CDR3 length, V gene.

CSARDRWEGNFYNEQFF,TRBJ2-1,17,TRBV20-1
CSAPRGTGGETQYF,TRBJ2-5,14,TRBV20-1
CASSLGWGETQYF,TRBJ2-5,13,TRBV5-1
CSAEEGGIDTQYF,TRBJ2-3,13,TRBV29-1
CASSQTAPFDGYTF,TRBJ1-2,14,TRBV4-1
CSARYLRETEAFF,TRBJ1-1,13,TRBV20-1
CASSQPLTGVTYEQYF,TRBJ2-7,16,TRBV3-1
CASSWMSSYNEQFF,TRBJ2-1,14,TRBV12-3/TRBV12-4
CASSDRHPISNQPQHF,TRBJ1-5,16,TRBV6-2/TRBV6-3
CSASGQADGEQFF,TRBJ2-1,13,TRBV20-1